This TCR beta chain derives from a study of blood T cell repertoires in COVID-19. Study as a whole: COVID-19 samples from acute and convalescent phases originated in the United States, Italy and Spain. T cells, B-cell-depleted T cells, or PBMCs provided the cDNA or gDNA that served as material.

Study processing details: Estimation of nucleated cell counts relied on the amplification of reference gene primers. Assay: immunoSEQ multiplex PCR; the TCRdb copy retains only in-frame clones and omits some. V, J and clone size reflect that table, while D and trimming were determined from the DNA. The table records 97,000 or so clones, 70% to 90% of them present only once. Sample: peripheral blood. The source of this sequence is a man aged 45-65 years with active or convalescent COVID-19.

CDR3 in amino acids: CASSLARTGEQFF. In DNA, the CDR3 is TGTGCCAGCAGCTTAGCTAGGACAGGGGAGCAGTTCTTC. This chain uses TRBV11-3 with TRBJ2-1; TRBD1 aligns across 8 bases. The CDR3 spans 13 residues. Germline V gene lookup returns CDR1 SGHNT and CDR2 YENEEA. Losses at the gene ends were 1 base for V and 10 bases for J; bases not matched to a gene: 3.